A single sample gave rise to the 3 T cell receptor beta chains below, sequenced in a study of CD8+CD57+ T cells in acquired aplastic anemia. The study profiled TCR beta VDJ and CDR3 using genomic DNA as template. TCRdb reprocessed the reads via MiXCR and lists one record per CDR3 protein. This sample has 400,000 to 600,000 distinct CDR3 sequences; around 30% occur once, and the top ten carry 0.8% to 0.85%. Sequenced patients had shown CD8+CD57+ cell expansion by flow cytometry. Sequencing input: sorted CD4+, CD8+, or CD8+CD57+ T cells (not recorded which) from PBMCs. The receptors here all came from a human donor with aplastic anemia.

The CDR3 protein is CSASGSGGAKETQYF. The CDR3 nucleotides are TGCAGTGCTAGTGGGAGCGGGGGGGCCAAAGAGACCCAGTACTTC. V usage is TRBV20-1 and J usage is TRBJ2-5; 10 bases line up with TRBD2. This CDR3 region has 15 residues. Germline CDR1 is DFQATT and CDR2 is SNEGSKA (reference sequence). J gave up 3 bases and V 3 bases, and 7 bases lay outside the gene matches.

The table lists this clonotype with a few counts. The V gene is TRBV12-5, the J gene TRBJ2-7; TRBD2 matches at 7 bases. Germline assignment: CDR1 LGHNT and CDR2 FRNRAP. J gave up 2 bases and V 6 bases, and 16 bases lay outside the gene matches. The CDR3 is 17 residues long. As DNA, the CDR3 is TGTGCTAGTGGCTTTAGTGTCGGGGGACTAAGGGCCTACGAGCAGTACTTC. Translated, it gives CASGFSVGGLRAYEQYF.

As concerns this clonotype: One end of the junction is discordant with germline, which a read error may explain. The chain combines TRBV30 with TRBJ2-5; a weak D match, TRBD1 (5 bases). Germline values: CDR1 GTSNPN, CDR2 SVGIG (reference sequence). This CDR3 contains 12 residues. DNA for the CDR3: TGTGCCTGGAACACTGGACAAGGGACCCAGTACTTC. Translating it yields CAWNTGQGTQYF.